This is a list of T cell receptor beta chains from one sample in a study of blood T cell repertoires in COVID-19. Clones were read by immunoSEQ multiplex PCR, and TCRdb kept only the in-frame ones, dropping some. The sample carries approximately 200,000 clones, roughly 86% recorded once. The sample was peripheral blood. These receptor sequences come from a woman aged 25 to 39 with active or convalescent COVID-19. Each CDR3 is given with its conserved first and last residue. The D gene is left open where the match is weak. Only some rows state a clone size, as once, few, many or a class for expanded clones.

d_gene	j_gene	abundance	v_gene	CDR3nt	CDR3aa
NA	TRBJ2-7	NA	TRBV5-1	TGCGCCAGCAGCGCCTGGGGTGGAGGCTCCTACGAGCAGTACTTC	CASSAWGGGSYEQYF
TRBD2	TRBJ2-7	NA	TRBV7-2	TGTGCCAGCAGCTCGGAGGGGACTAGCGGAGGCCAATACTTC	CASSSEGTSGGQYF
NA	TRBJ1-2	NA	TRBV29-1	TGCAGCGTTGGAGGGATAACCTATGGCTACACCTTC	CSVGGITYGYTF
TRBD1	TRBJ2-7	NA	TRBV3-1/TRBV3-2	TGTGCCAGCAGCCAAGACGCCCGGGACAGGGGGCGTCGGGAGCAGTACTTC	CASSQDARDRGRREQYF
NA	TRBJ2-7	NA	TRBV27	TGTGCCAGCAGTTACACAGCGGCCTACGAGCAGTACTTC	CASSYTAAYEQYF
TRBD2	TRBJ2-5	NA	TRBV4-1	TGCGCCAGCAGCCAGGGGACTAGCGTGGAGACCCAGTACTTC	CASSQGTSVETQYF
NA	TRBJ1-6	NA	TRBV14	TGTGCCAGCAGCCAACAACAGGCACTCCTCTATAATTCACCCCTCCACTTT	CASSQQQALLYNSPLHF
TRBD2	TRBJ2-5	NA	TRBV28	TGTGCCAGCTTACTAGCGGGTGACCAAGAGACCCAGTACTTC	CASLLAGDQETQYF
TRBD1	TRBJ1-1	NA	TRBV18	TGTGCCAGCTCACCAATCGTTTTGGGACAGGACCCCCTAGAGGGTTTCTTT	CASSPIVLGQDPLEGFF
NA	TRBJ1-1	NA	TRBV11-2	TGTGCCAGCAGCTTAGGGGGACAAGAAGCTTTCTTT	CASSLGGQEAFF
NA	TRBJ1-2	NA	TRBV12-5	TGTGCTAGTGGTTTAGGAGCTAACTATGGCTACACCTTC	CASGLGANYGYTF
NA	TRBJ2-7	NA	TRBV5-6	TGTGCCAGCAGCTTGGGTCTCCGGGGTTCCTACGAGCAGTACTTC	CASSLGLRGSYEQYF
NA	TRBJ1-3	few	TRBV5-1	TGCGCCAGCAGCCCGGACTTCCCCGGGGACACCATATATTTT	CASSPDFPGDTIYF
TRBD1	TRBJ2-2	once	TRBV5-1	TGCGCCAGCAGCCTGGGGACAGACAACACCGGGGAGCTGTTTTTT	CASSLGTDNTGELFF
TRBD1	TRBJ1-1	NA	TRBV7-6	TGTGCCAGCAGCTTAGGAGGGGGCGAGACTGAAGCTTTCTTT	CASSLGGGETEAFF
NA	TRBJ1-6	NA	TRBV12-3/TRBV12-4	TGTGCCAGCAGGTCAACAGGGAATTCACCCCTCCACTTT	CASRSTGNSPLHF
NA	TRBJ1-2	NA	TRBV7-9	TGTGCCAGCAGCTTAGCAATGGGGGAGGCTAACTATGGCTACACCTTC	CASSLAMGEANYGYTF
TRBD2	TRBJ2-1	NA	TRBV10-2	TGCGCCAGCAGTGAGACTGGCGGGAGGGAGCAGTTCTTC	CASSETGGREQFF
NA	TRBJ1-1	NA	TRBV11-2	TGTGCCAGCAGCTTTGGACAGACGAACACTGAAGCTTTCTTT	CASSFGQTNTEAFF
NA	TRBJ1-1	NA	TRBV14	TGTGCCAGCAGCCAAGACTGGGGGGAGGTTAGGAACACTGAAGCTTTCTTT	CASSQDWGEVRNTEAFF
NA	TRBJ1-1	NA	TRBV7-9	TGTGCCAGCAGCGCGAAAGCTGAAGCTTTCTTT	CASSAKAEAFF
NA	TRBJ2-3	NA	TRBV7-9	TGTGCCAGCAGCACTCGGACTAGCACAGATACGCAGTATTTT	CASSTRTSTDTQYF
TRBD1	TRBJ2-7	NA	TRBV7-9	TGTGCCAGCAGCTTAATCCGGGACAGGGTCCTCTGGCAGTACTTC	CASSLIRDRVLWQYF
NA	TRBJ1-2	NA	TRBV29-1	TGCAGCGTTGAAGATCTTTTTGCAGGGACTTCCCTCTATGGCTACACCTTC	CSVEDLFAGTSLYGYTF
NA	TRBJ2-3	NA	TRBV9	TGTGCCAGCAGCGTAGTCGGGACAGATACGCAGTATTTT	CASSVVGTDTQYF
TRBD2	TRBJ2-3	NA	TRBV6-2/TRBV6-3	TGTGCCAGCAGTCGGACTAGCGGGGGGGCAAGCACAGATACGCAGTATTTT	CASSRTSGGASTDTQYF
NA	TRBJ2-7	NA	TRBV5-1	TGCGCCAGCAGCTCTACGGGGGGCACCTACGAGCAGTACTTC	CASSSTGGTYEQYF
NA	TRBJ2-7	NA	TRBV28	TGTGCCAGCAACCAACTATTGAACGAGCAGTACTTC	CASNQLLNEQYF
TRBD1	TRBJ2-7	NA	TRBV2	TGTGCCAGCAGCCTGGACAGGGGCGATTCCTACGAGCAGTACTTC	CASSLDRGDSYEQYF
TRBD2	TRBJ2-7	once	TRBV7-9	TGTGCCAGCAGCTCACCCGGGACTAGCGGGACGGGCTCCTACGAGCAGTACTTC	CASSSPGTSGTGSYEQYF
NA	TRBJ1-6	NA	TRBV6-4	TGTGCCAGCAGTTCCCAGGGGATTAATTCACCCCTCCACTTT	CASSSQGINSPLHF
TRBD1	TRBJ1-4	few	TRBV10-3	TGTGCCATCAGTGAGTCACCGGGACAGTGGATTGCAACTAATGAAAAACTGTTTTTT	CAISESPGQWIATNEKLFF
NA	TRBJ2-6	NA	TRBV7-9	TGTGCCAGCAGCGCCCGTATAGCCCATTCTGGGGCCAACGTCCTGACTTTC	CASSARIAHSGANVLTF
NA	TRBJ1-6	once	TRBV27	TGTGCCAGCAGACAGGTCTACTCAGGTTCACCCCTCCACTTT	CASRQVYSGSPLHF
TRBD1	TRBJ2-5	once	TRBV7-7	TGTGCTAGCAGCCCCAAGGGGGCGGGAGAGACCCAGTACTTC	CASSPKGAGETQYF
TRBD1	TRBJ1-2	NA	TRBV5-4	TGTGCCAGCAGCTTCCCGGACAGGGGCAACTATGGCTACACCTTC	CASSFPDRGNYGYTF
NA	TRBJ2-7	NA	TRBV11-2	TGTGCCAGCAGCTTAGAACTCCGCTACGAGCAGTACTTC	CASSLELRYEQYF
NA	TRBJ1-4	NA	TRBV7-9	TGTGCCAGCAGCTTAGGCGACAGAACTAATGAAAAACTGTTTTTT	CASSLGDRTNEKLFF